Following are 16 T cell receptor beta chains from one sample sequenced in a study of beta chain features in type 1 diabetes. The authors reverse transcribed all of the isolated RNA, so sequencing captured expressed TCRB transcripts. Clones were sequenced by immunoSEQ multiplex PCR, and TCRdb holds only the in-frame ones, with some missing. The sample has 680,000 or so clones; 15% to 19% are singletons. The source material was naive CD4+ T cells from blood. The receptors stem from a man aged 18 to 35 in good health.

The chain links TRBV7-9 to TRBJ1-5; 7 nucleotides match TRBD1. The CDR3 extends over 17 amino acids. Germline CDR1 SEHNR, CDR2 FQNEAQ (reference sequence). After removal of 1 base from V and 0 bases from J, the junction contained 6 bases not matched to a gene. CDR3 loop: CASSLEDRRYSNQPQHF. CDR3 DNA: TGTGCCAGCAGCTTAGAGGACAGGAGGTATAGCAATCAGCCCCAGCATTTT.

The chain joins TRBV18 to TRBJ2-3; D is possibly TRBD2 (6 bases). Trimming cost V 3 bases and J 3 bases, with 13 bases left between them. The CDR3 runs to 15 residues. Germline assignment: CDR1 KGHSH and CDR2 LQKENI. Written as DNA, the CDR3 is TGTGCCAGCTCACCGGGGACTCGGGGGACAGATACGCAGTATTTT. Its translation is CASSPGTRGTDTQYF.

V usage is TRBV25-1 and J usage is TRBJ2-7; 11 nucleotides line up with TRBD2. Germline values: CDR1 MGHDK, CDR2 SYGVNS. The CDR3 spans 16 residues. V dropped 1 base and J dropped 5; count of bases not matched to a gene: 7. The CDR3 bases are TGTGCCAGCAGTGAATTTAGTAGCGGGAGGGTCCACGAGCAGTACTTC. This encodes CASSEFSSGRVHEQYF.

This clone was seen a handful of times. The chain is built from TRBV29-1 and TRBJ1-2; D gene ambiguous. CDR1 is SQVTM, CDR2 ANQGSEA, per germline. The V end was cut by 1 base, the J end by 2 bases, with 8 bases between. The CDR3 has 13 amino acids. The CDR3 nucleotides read TGCAGCGTTGAAGCGGGCGTAAACTATGGCTACACCTTC. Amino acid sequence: CSVEAGVNYGYTF.

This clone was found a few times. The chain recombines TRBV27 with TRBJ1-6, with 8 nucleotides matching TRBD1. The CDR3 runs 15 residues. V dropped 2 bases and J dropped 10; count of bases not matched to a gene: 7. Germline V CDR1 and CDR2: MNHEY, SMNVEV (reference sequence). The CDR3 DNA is TGTGCCAGCAGTTTAGCAAGGACAGGGTCCTCACCCCTCCACTTT. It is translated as CASSLARTGSSPLHF.

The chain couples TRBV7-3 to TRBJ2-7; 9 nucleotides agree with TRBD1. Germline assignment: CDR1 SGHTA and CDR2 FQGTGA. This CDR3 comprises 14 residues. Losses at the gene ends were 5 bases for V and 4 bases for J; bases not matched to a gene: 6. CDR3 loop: CASSKGQGPYEQYF. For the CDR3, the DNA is TGTGCCAGCAGCAAGGGACAGGGACCTTACGAGCAGTACTTC.

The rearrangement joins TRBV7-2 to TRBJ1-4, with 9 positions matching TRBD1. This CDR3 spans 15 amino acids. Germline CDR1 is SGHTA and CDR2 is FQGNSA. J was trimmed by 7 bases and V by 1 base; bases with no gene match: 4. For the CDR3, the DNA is TGTGCCAGCAGCTTAGTCGGGACAGGGAGTGAAAAACTGTTTTTT. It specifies CASSLVGTGSEKLFF.

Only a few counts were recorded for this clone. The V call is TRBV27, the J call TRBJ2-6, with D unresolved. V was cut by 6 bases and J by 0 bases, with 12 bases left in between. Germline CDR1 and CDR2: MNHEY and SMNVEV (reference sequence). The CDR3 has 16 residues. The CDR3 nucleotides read TGTGCCAGCAGCCGTTTGGAGCTCTCTGGGGCCAACGTCCTGACTTTC. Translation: CASSRLELSGANVLTF.

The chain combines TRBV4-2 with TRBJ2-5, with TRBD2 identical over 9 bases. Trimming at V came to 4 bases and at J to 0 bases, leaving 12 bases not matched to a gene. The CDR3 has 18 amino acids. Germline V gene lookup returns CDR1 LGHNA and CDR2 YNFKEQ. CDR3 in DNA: TGTGCCAGCAGCCTCCGGCCTAGCGGGGCCAAGTACCAAGAGACCCAGTACTTC. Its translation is CASSLRPSGAKYQETQYF.

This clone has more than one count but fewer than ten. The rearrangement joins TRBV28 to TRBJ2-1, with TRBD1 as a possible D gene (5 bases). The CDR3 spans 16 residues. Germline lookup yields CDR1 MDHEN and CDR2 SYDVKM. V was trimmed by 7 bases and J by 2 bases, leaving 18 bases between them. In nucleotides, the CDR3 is TGTGCCAGCACCGCATTCAAGGGGAAGGCCTACAATGAGCAGTTCTTC. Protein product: CASTAFKGKAYNEQFF.

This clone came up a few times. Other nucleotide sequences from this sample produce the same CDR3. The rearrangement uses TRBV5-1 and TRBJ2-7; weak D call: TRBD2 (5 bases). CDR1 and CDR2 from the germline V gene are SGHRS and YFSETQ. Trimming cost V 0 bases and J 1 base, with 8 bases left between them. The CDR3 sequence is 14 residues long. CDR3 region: CASSLGGNSYEQYF. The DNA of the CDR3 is TGCGCCAGCAGCTTGGGAGGGAATTCCTACGAGCAGTACTTC. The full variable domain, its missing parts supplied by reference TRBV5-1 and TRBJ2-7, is KAGVTQTPRYLIKTRGQQVTLSCSPISGHRSVSWYQQTPGQGLQFLFEYFSETQRNKGNFPGRFSGRQFSNSRSEMNVSTLELGDSALYLCASSLGGNSYEQYFGPGTRLTVT.

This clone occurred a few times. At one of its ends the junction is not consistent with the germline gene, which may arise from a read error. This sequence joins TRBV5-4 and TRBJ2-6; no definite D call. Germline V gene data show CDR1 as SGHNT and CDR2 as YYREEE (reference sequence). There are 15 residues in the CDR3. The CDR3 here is CASSLVLLGTNVLTF. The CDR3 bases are TGTGCCAGCAGCTTGGTTCTACTTGGGACCAACGTCCTGACTTTC.

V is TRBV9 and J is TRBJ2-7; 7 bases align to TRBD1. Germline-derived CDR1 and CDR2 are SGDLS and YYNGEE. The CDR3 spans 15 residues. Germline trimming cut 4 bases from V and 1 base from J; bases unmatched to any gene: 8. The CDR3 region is CASSTQGTASYEQYF. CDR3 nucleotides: TGTGCCAGCAGCACACAGGGGACGGCTTCCTACGAGCAGTACTTC. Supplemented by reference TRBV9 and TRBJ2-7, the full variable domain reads DSGVTQTPKHLITATGQRVTLRCSPRSGDLSVYWYQQSLDQGLQFLIQYYNGEERAKGNILERFSAQQFPDLHSELNLSSLELGDSALYFCASSTQGTASYEQYFGPGTRLTVT.

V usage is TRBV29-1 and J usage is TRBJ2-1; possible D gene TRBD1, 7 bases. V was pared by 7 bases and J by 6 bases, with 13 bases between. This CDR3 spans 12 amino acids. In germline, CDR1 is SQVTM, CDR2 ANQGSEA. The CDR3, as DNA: TGCAGCGCTCAGCAGGGGGGCAATGAGCAGTTCTTC. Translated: CSAQQGGNEQFF.

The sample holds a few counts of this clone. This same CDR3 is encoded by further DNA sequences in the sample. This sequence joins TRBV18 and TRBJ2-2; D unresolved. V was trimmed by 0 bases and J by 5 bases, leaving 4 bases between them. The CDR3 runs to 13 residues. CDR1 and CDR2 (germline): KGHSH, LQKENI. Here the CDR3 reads CASSPPGTGELFF. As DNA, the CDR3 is TGTGCCAGCTCACCACCAGGAACCGGGGAGCTGTTTTTT.

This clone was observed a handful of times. This CDR3 is CASSPQGGSYNEQFF. The CDR3 coding sequence is TGTGCCAGCAGCCCCCAGGGTGGATCCTACAATGAGCAGTTCTTC. The rearrangement uses TRBV9 and TRBJ2-1; TRBD1 is a possible D gene (5 bases). The CDR3 is made up of 15 amino acids. Germline CDR1 and CDR2: SGDLS and YYNGEE. The V gene lost 4 bases and the J gene lost 1 base, with 12 bases spanning the gap.